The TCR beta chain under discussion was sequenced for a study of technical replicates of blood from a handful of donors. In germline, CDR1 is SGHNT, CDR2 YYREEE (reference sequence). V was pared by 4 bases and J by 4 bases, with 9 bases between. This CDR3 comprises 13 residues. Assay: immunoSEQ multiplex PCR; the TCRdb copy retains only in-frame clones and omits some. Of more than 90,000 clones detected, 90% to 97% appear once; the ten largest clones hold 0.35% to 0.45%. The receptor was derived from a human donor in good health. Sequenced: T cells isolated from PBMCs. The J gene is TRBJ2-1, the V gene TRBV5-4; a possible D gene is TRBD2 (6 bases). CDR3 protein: CASSPGLYNEQFF. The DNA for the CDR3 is TGTGCCAGCAGCCCGGGACTTTACAATGAGCAGTTCTTC. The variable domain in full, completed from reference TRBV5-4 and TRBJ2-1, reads ETGVTQSPTHLIKTRGQQVTLRCSSQSGHNTVSWYQQALGQGPQFIFQYYREEENGRGNFPPRFSGLQFPNYSSELNVNALELDDSALYLCASSPGLYNEQFFGPGTRLTVL.